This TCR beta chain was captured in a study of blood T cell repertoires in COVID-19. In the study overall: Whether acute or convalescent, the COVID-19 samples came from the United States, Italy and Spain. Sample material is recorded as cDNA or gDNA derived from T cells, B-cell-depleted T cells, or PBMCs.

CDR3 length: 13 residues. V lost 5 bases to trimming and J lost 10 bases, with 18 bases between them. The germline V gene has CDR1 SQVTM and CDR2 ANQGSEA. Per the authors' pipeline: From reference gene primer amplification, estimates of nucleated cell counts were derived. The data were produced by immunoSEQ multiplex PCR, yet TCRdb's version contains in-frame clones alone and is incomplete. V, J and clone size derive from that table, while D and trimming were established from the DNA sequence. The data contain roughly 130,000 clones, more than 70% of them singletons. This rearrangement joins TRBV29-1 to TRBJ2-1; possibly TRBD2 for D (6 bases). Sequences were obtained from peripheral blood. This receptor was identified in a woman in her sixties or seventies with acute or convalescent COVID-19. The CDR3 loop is CSVKTSRDGEQFF. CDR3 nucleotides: TGCAGCGTTAAGACTAGTCGGGACGGGGAGCAGTTCTTC.